This T cell receptor (beta chain) was captured in a study of T cell changes during pregnancy in multiple sclerosis. CDR1 is SEHNR, CDR2 FQNEAQ, per germline (reference sequence). The length of the CDR3 is 14 residues. Trimming took off 3 bases at V and 7 bases at J, with 12 bases between the two ends. Sequencing used immunoSEQ multiplex PCR; TCRdb keeps in-frame clones, though not all of them. This sample has about 59,000 clones, with about 92% found just once. This receptor was obtained from a female donor with multiple sclerosis, enrolled in a pregnancy study. The V call is TRBV7-9, the J call TRBJ2-2, with D possibly matching TRBD2 (5 bases). This material consisted of peripheral blood, taken in the first trimester of pregnancy. Here the CDR3 DNA reads TGTGCCAGCAGCTTCGCTAGCTCTTACGGGGAGCTGTTTTTT. It specifies CASSFASSYGELFF.